A selection of T cell receptor beta chains follows, all from one sample in a study of T cells after yellow fever vaccination. Via MiXCR, TCRdb re-called the 5' RACE reads, giving one row per CDR3 protein. The sample includes roughly 140,000 distinct CDR3 sequences, 7.7% of them seen just once. The sample here was CD4+ T cells sorted from PBMCs, taken 5 days after the yellow fever booster vaccination. The receptors originated from a man younger than 40 who received the YFV17D yellow fever vaccine. Both conserved end residues are part of each CDR3. D genes are given only for firm matches. Clone size is not always given. Where it is, it says once, few, many or a class for expanded clones.

d_call: TRBD1
v_call: TRBV12-3/TRBV12-4
clone_size: many
j_call: TRBJ2-1
cdr3_nt: TGTGCCAGCAGTTGGCAGACAGGGAATGAGCAGTTCTTC
cdr3_aa: CASSWQTGNEQFF

d_call: TRBD2
v_call: TRBV6-1
clone_size: many
j_call: TRBJ2-4
cdr3_nt: TGTGCCAGCAGTGCAACTAGCGGGAGTCCTCAGTACTTC
cdr3_aa: CASSATSGSPQYF

d_call: .
v_call: TRBV6-2/TRBV6-3
clone_size: few
j_call: TRBJ2-5
cdr3_nt: TGTGCCAGCAGCCCTCCTGGAGCGGGTACTTGGGAGACCCAGTACTTC
cdr3_aa: CASSPPGAGTWETQYF

d_call: .
v_call: TRBV7-2
clone_size: many
j_call: TRBJ1-5
cdr3_nt: TGTGCCAGCCTATCAGGGGCAGGTCAGCCCCAGCATTTT
cdr3_aa: CASLSGAGQPQHF

d_call: .
v_call: TRBV12-3/TRBV12-4
clone_size: few
j_call: TRBJ2-7
cdr3_nt: TGTGCCAGCAGTTTAGTTGGGGTAGGCGAGCAGTACTTC
cdr3_aa: CASSLVGVGEQYF

d_call: .
v_call: TRBV6-5
clone_size: many
j_call: TRBJ2-2
cdr3_nt: TGTGCCAGCAGTTACATCAGCGGGGAGCTGTTTTTT
cdr3_aa: CASSYISGELFF

d_call: TRBD1
v_call: TRBV12-3/TRBV12-4
clone_size: many
j_call: TRBJ1-2
cdr3_nt: TGTGCCAGCAGCCCTGGGACAGGGGGCCCTGGCTACACCTTC
cdr3_aa: CASSPGTGGPGYTF

d_call: .
v_call: TRBV20-1
clone_size: many
j_call: TRBJ2-3
cdr3_nt: TGCAGTGCTCGAAGGGGGGGCACAGATACGCAGTATTTT
cdr3_aa: CSARRGGTDTQYF

d_call: .
v_call: TRBV20-1
clone_size: many
j_call: TRBJ2-6
cdr3_nt: TGCAGTGCAGACGACAGGACTGGGGCCAACGTCCTGACTTTC
cdr3_aa: CSADDRTGANVLTF

d_call: .
v_call: TRBV20-1
clone_size: .
j_call: TRBJ2-3
cdr3_nt: TGCAGTGCTAGAGGAGATCCTAGCCTAAGTGGCGCGCAGTATTTT
cdr3_aa: CSARGDPSLSGAQYF

d_call: .
v_call: TRBV28
clone_size: many
j_call: TRBJ2-7
cdr3_nt: TGTGCCAGCAGAAGTCTAGGGCGGGGATCCTACGAGCAGTACTTC
cdr3_aa: CASRSLGRGSYEQYF

d_call: .
v_call: TRBV12-3/TRBV12-4
clone_size: many
j_call: TRBJ2-1
cdr3_nt: TGTGCCAGCAGTTCGACCCGGCGTGGGCAGTTCTTC
cdr3_aa: CASSSTRRGQFF

d_call: .
v_call: TRBV18
clone_size: few
j_call: TRBJ2-6
cdr3_nt: TGTGCCAGCTCGTCCCAGGGTCCTGGGGCCAACGTCCTGACTTTC
cdr3_aa: CASSSQGPGANVLTF

d_call: .
v_call: TRBV5-4
clone_size: many
j_call: TRBJ2-7
cdr3_nt: TGTGCCAGCAGCCGAGGGCCGGTGTCCTACGAGCAGTACTTC
cdr3_aa: CASSRGPVSYEQYF

d_call: TRBD2
v_call: TRBV5-5
clone_size: many
j_call: TRBJ2-1
cdr3_nt: TGTGCCAGCAGCACGCGGGCAAGCGGGGGTTCCTACAATGAGCAGTTCTTC
cdr3_aa: CASSTRASGGSYNEQFF

d_call: TRBD2
v_call: TRBV7-9
clone_size: many
j_call: TRBJ2-3
cdr3_nt: TGTGCCAGCAGCCCAAACCCCGGGAGCGGGAGTTCTAATACGCAGTATTTT
cdr3_aa: CASSPNPGSGSSNTQYF

d_call: .
v_call: TRBV18
clone_size: many
j_call: TRBJ1-3
cdr3_nt: TGTGCCAGCTCACTAACGACCGTGATCTCTGGAAACACCATATATTTT
cdr3_aa: CASSLTTVISGNTIYF

d_call: .
v_call: TRBV20-1
clone_size: many
j_call: TRBJ1-5
cdr3_nt: TGCAGTGCTAACCCGGACAGACGCAATCAGCCCCAGCATTTT
cdr3_aa: CSANPDRRNQPQHF

d_call: .
v_call: TRBV14
clone_size: many
j_call: TRBJ2-7
cdr3_nt: TGTGCCAGCAGCCAAGATCTGGGTTACGAGCAGTACTTC
cdr3_aa: CASSQDLGYEQYF

d_call: TRBD2
v_call: TRBV20-1
clone_size: few
j_call: TRBJ2-5
cdr3_nt: TGCGCGGCTAGCGGGAGTAAAAGAGAGACCCAGTACTTC
cdr3_aa: CAASGSKRETQYF

d_call: TRBD1
v_call: TRBV12-3/TRBV12-4
clone_size: many
j_call: TRBJ1-1
cdr3_nt: TGTGCCAGCAGTTATAACAGGGGTGGTGAAGCTTTCTTT
cdr3_aa: CASSYNRGGEAFF

d_call: .
v_call: TRBV7-7
clone_size: many
j_call: TRBJ2-1
cdr3_nt: TGTGCTAGCAGCGCAGGCCGCGGGATTCCATACAATGAGCAGTTCTTC
cdr3_aa: CASSAGRGIPYNEQFF

d_call: .
v_call: TRBV28
clone_size: many
j_call: TRBJ2-2
cdr3_nt: TGTGCCAGCAGTTGGTTTGGGGAGCTGTTTTTT
cdr3_aa: CASSWFGELFF

d_call: TRBD1
v_call: TRBV6-2/TRBV6-3
clone_size: many
j_call: TRBJ1-5
cdr3_nt: TGTGCCAGCAGTCCGACAGGGGCCAATCAGCCCCAGCATTTT
cdr3_aa: CASSPTGANQPQHF

d_call: .
v_call: TRBV7-3
clone_size: .
j_call: TRBJ2-1
cdr3_nt: TGTGCCAGCAGCTCAGAGTGGGGGGTATACAATGAGCAGTTCTTC
cdr3_aa: CASSSEWGVYNEQFF

d_call: TRBD2
v_call: TRBV7-8
clone_size: many
j_call: TRBJ2-1
cdr3_nt: TGTGCCAGCAGCTCCAGAACCGCACTAGCGGCCCAAGGGGGGGGTGAGCAGTTCTTC
cdr3_aa: CASSSRTALAAQGGGEQFF

d_call: TRBD1
v_call: TRBV20-1
clone_size: few
j_call: TRBJ1-5
cdr3_nt: TGCAGTGCACAAAGACAGGGGGGTTACAATCAGCCCCAGCATTTT
cdr3_aa: CSAQRQGGYNQPQHF

d_call: .
v_call: TRBV7-2
clone_size: few
j_call: TRBJ2-7
cdr3_nt: TGTGCCAGCAGCTTAGCGTCGGCAGGGATGAACGAGCAGTACTTC
cdr3_aa: CASSLASAGMNEQYF

d_call: .
v_call: TRBV7-2
clone_size: .
j_call: TRBJ2-5
cdr3_nt: TGTGCCAGCAGCCCCCGGGCGGGGACCCAGTACTTC
cdr3_aa: CASSPRAGTQYF

d_call: .
v_call: TRBV6-2/TRBV6-3
clone_size: many
j_call: TRBJ2-5
cdr3_nt: TGTGCCAGCAGTCACCGTGAGGAGACCCAGTACTTC
cdr3_aa: CASSHREETQYF

d_call: .
v_call: TRBV7-2
clone_size: many
j_call: TRBJ2-2
cdr3_nt: TGTGCCAGCAGCCCGAGGGGGAAGCCTCTGACCGGGGAGCTGTTTTTT
cdr3_aa: CASSPRGKPLTGELFF